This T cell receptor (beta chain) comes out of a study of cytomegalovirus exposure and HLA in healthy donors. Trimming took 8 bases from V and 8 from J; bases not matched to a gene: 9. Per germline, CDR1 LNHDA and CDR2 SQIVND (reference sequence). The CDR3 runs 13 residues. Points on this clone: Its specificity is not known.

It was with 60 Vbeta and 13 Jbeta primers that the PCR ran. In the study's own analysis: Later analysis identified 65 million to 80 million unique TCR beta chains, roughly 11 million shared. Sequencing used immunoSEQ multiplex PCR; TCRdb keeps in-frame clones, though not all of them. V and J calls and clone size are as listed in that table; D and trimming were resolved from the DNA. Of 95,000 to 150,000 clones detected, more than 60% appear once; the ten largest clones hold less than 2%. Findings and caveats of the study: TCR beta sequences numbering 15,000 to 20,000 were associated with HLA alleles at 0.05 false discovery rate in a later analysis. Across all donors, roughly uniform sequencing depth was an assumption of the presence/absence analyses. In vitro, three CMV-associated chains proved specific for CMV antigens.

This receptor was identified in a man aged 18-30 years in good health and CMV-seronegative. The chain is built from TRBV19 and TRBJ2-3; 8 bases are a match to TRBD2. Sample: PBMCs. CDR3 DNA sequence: TGTGCCAGTTCCGGGGGGGCCCTCGGTACGCAGTATTTT. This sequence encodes CASSGGALGTQYF.